This T cell receptor beta chain was identified in a study of cytomegalovirus exposure and HLA in healthy donors. Study conclusions and caveats: In a later analysis, compared with equally common non-associated chains, HLA-associated beta chains were more expanded. Highest at DRB1 and lowest at HLA-C, TCR association rates differed among HLA loci in a later analysis.

Nominally healthy donors provided the samples, though records likely missed some immune exposures. The germline V gene has CDR1 SGHRS and CDR2 YFSETQ. V shed 0 bases and J shed 3 bases, with 9 bases lying between them. This CDR3 has 15 residues. The PCR employed 60 Vbeta primers together with 13 Jbeta primers. Repertoires were generated with immunoSEQ multiplex PCR, while TCRdb's copy carries only in-frame clones and drops some. The sample lists under 200,000 clones, about 62% occurring once. This clone showed up just a few times. Its antigen is undetermined. The chain employs TRBV5-1 and TRBJ1-4; D possibly corresponds to TRBD1 (6 bases). Sequencing used PBMCs. This receptor was identified in a man in his forties in good health and CMV-seronegative. CDR3 residues: CASSLVGTPNEKLFF. CDR3 sequence (DNA): TGCGCCAGCAGCTTGGTTGGGACACCTAATGAAAAACTGTTTTTT. Drawing the rest from reference TRBV5-1 and TRBJ1-4, the complete variable domain is KAGVTQTPRYLIKTRGQQVTLSCSPISGHRSVSWYQQTPGQGLQFLFEYFSETQRNKGNFPGRFSGRQFSNSRSEMNVSTLELGDSALYLCASSLVGTPNEKLFFGSGTQLSVL.